The clone carrying this T cell receptor beta chain was seen just once. The sample originates from a study of cytomegalovirus exposure and HLA in healthy donors. Sequencing used immunoSEQ multiplex PCR; TCRdb keeps in-frame clones, though not all of them. The sample holds some 170,000 clones, 86% seen once. Sequenced material: PBMCs. The receptor was derived from a man in his thirties or forties in good health and CMV-seropositive.

Here the CDR3 reads CASSLEPGLWETQYF. The CDR3 DNA sequence: TGTGCCAGCAGCTTGGAGCCGGGTCTTTGGGAGACCCAGTACTTC. The rearrangement links TRBV5-5 to TRBJ2-5; no firm D call. Looked up from germline, CDR1 is SGHKS and CDR2 is YYEKEE (reference sequence). This CDR3 is 15 amino acids long. The V gene lost 0 bases and the J gene lost 5 bases, with 14 bases spanning the gap.